The 26 T cell receptor beta chains below come from one sample, sequenced in a study of blood T cell repertoires in COVID-19. Profiled with immunoSEQ multiplex PCR; TCRdb holds only in-frame clones, not every one. The sample holds roughly 240,000 clones, 86% seen once. Sequencing was done on a sample of peripheral blood. These receptors originate from an elderly woman with COVID-19, enrolled during active disease.

This chain links TRBV25-1 with TRBJ1-3; 7 nucleotides match TRBD1. The V segment lost 3 bases and the J segment 3 bases; nucleotides outside the gene matches: 8. Germline V gene lookup returns CDR1 MGHDK and CDR2 SYGVNS. The CDR3 length is 16 residues. CDR3 in amino acids: CASSEPSTGVGNTIYF. The CDR3 coding sequence is TGTGCCAGCAGTGAGCCCTCAACAGGGGTTGGAAACACCATATATTTT.

Concerning this clone itself: This likely comes from a read error, as the CDR3 has no conserved phenylalanine or tryptophan at its end. This sequence joins TRBV6-5 and TRBJ1-1; 7 nucleotides agree with TRBD1. This CDR3 is 15 amino acids long. Germline CDR1 MNHEY, CDR2 SVGAGI. Trimming at V came to 6 bases and at J to 1 base, leaving 8 bases not matched to a gene. The CDR3 nucleotides read TGTGCCAGCAGACTGTGGGGACAGAGGAACACTGAAGCTTTCCTT. Protein product: CASRLWGQRNTEAFL.

This sequence joins TRBV20-1 and TRBJ1-2; D is ambiguous. Looked up from germline, CDR1 is DFQATT and CDR2 is SNEGSKA (reference sequence). CDR3 length: 11 residues. With 7 bases removed from V and 7 bases from J, the gap between germline ends came to 13 bases. CDR3 nucleotides: TGCAGTGGGGGAGGAGGGAGTGGCTACACCTTC. Its protein product is CSGGGGSGYTF.

The chain has TRBV5-1 and TRBJ1-3; D might be TRBD1 (6 bases). V lost 1 base and J 1 base, leaving 15 bases between the germline ends. CDR1 SGHRS and CDR2 YFSETQ come from the germline V gene. The CDR3 has 17 residues. The CDR3 is CASSLPVGTGSGNTIYF. In nucleotides, the CDR3 is TGCGCCAGCAGCTTGCCCGTGGGCACAGGGTCTGGAAACACCATATATTTT.

The chain joins TRBV15 to TRBJ2-7, with TRBD1 matching 9 bases. This CDR3 has 14 amino acids. V was pared by 4 bases and J by 3 bases, with 4 bases of the junction left unmatched. The germline V gene has CDR1 LNHNV and CDR2 YYDKDF (reference sequence). The CDR3 coding sequence is TGTGCCACCAGCAACTTGACAGGGGGCTACGAGCAGTACTTC. This sequence encodes CATSNLTGGYEQYF.

This rearrangement joins TRBV6-5 to TRBJ2-7; weak D call: TRBD2 (7 bases). Germline V gene lookup returns CDR1 MNHEY and CDR2 SVGAGI. This CDR3 has 14 residues. Trimming removed 7 bases at V and 2 bases at J, with 15 bases between. CDR3 sequence (DNA): TGTGCCAGCAAAAAGGGGGGGTTCGCCTACGAGCAGTACGTC. Its protein product is CASKKGGFAYEQYV.

This clone was recorded a few times. The chain recombines TRBV3-1 (or the pseudogene TRBV3-2) with TRBJ1-5; D is perhaps TRBD1 (5 bases). V lost 0 bases and J 4 bases, leaving 10 bases between the germline ends. Germline V lookup: CDR1 LGHDT, CDR2 YNNKEL (reference sequence). The CDR3 has 15 residues. The CDR3 loop is CASSQDTAGNQPQHF. The CDR3 DNA reads as TGTGCCAGCAGCCAAGACACGGCAGGGAATCAGCCCCAGCATTTT.

This clone was counted a single time. The genes are TRBV28 and TRBJ2-1; 7 bases are a match to TRBD1. The CDR3 covers 15 residues. Germline V CDR1 and CDR2: MDHEN, SYDVKM. The J segment lost 0 bases and the V segment lost 5 bases, leaving 4 bases of the junction unmatched. The CDR3 here is CASSRGGPSYNEQFF. The CDR3 DNA is TGTGCCAGCAGTCGAGGGGGCCCCTCCTACAATGAGCAGTTCTTC.

The chain recombines TRBV10-3 with TRBJ2-3, with D tentatively TRBD1 (6 bases). CDR1 and CDR2 (germline): ENHRY, SYGVKD. V gave up 5 bases and J gave up 0 bases, with 15 bases separating them. CDR3 length: 16 amino acids. This chain's CDR3 is CAISPGAKPSTDTQYF. DNA for the CDR3: TGTGCCATCAGTCCAGGGGCCAAACCTAGCACAGATACGCAGTATTTT.

The J gene is TRBJ1-6, the V gene TRBV30; 8 nucleotides line up with TRBD1. Germline V gene lookup returns CDR1 GTSNPN and CDR2 SVGIG (reference sequence). The CDR3 sequence is 15 residues long. J gave up 6 bases and V 0 bases, and 4 bases lay outside the gene matches. The CDR3 protein is CAWSVETGVNSPLHF. As DNA, the CDR3 is TGTGCCTGGAGTGTAGAGACAGGGGTTAATTCACCCCTCCACTTT. The variable domain in full, with the rest retrieved from reference TRBV30 and TRBJ1-6, is SQTIHQWPATLVQPVGSPLSLECTVEGTSNPNLYWYRQAAGRGLQLLFYSVGIGQISSEVPQNLSASRPQDRQFILSSKKLLLSDSGFYLCAWSVETGVNSPLHFGNGTRLTVT.

This clone was recorded a few times. This chain uses TRBV6-5 with TRBJ1-1; no clear D gene. V shed 8 bases and J shed 0 bases, with 10 bases lying between them. The CDR3 is 13 amino acids. CDR1 and CDR2 (germline): MNHEY, SVGAGI. CDR3: CASWGEMNTEAFF. CDR3 sequence (DNA): TGTGCCAGCTGGGGAGAGATGAACACTGAAGCTTTCTTT.

V usage is TRBV28 and J usage is TRBJ1-4, with D possibly TRBD1 on 6 matching bases. V was pared by 5 bases and J by 0 bases, with 10 bases between. CDR1 is MDHEN and CDR2 is SYDVKM in the germline V gene. This CDR3 comprises 15 residues. The CDR3 DNA sequence: TGTGCCAGCAGTGTTCGGACAGCAACTAATGAAAAACTGTTTTTT. This sequence encodes CASSVRTATNEKLFF. Full variable domain (rest looked up from reference TRBV28 and TRBJ1-4): DVKVTQSSRYLVKRTGEKVFLECVQDMDHENMFWYRQDPGLGLRLIYFSYDVKMKEKGDIPEGYSVSREKKERFSLILESASTNQTSMYLCASSVRTATNEKLFFGSGTQLSVL.

The chain uses TRBV3-1 (or the pseudogene TRBV3-2) and TRBJ2-6, with 8 bases identical to TRBD1. The CDR3 consists of 18 residues. The V gene end was trimmed by 1 base and the J gene end by 1 base; junction bases not matched to a gene: 6. CDR1 and CDR2 from the germline V gene are LGHDT and YNNKEL (reference sequence). Written as DNA, the CDR3 is TGTGCCAGCAGCCAAGGGGACAGGCGCTCTTCTGGGGCCAACGTCCTGACTTTC. The encoded protein is CASSQGDRRSSGANVLTF.

The rearrangement links TRBV5-6 to TRBJ1-2, with 9 bases fitting TRBD1. Germline-derived CDR1 and CDR2 are SGHDT and YYEEEE. Unmatched junction bases numbered 9, after V lost 3 bases and J lost 9 bases. This CDR3 comprises 14 residues. The CDR3 bases are TGTGCCAGCAGCTCGGACAGGGGAACTACGAGCTACACCTTC. It is translated as CASSSDRGTTSYTF.

The rearrangement uses TRBV19 and TRBJ1-5; D not certain. In germline, CDR1 is LNHDA, CDR2 SQIVND (reference sequence). The CDR3 length is 16 residues. V lost 3 bases and J 2 bases, leaving 14 bases between the germline ends. CDR3 residues: CASSIRAEGRNQPQHF. Here the CDR3 DNA reads TGTGCCAGTAGTATTAGAGCGGAAGGGCGCAATCAGCCCCAGCATTTT.

V usage is TRBV11-2 and J usage is TRBJ2-1; D is uncertain. V lost 3 bases and J lost 8, with 11 bases in between. The CDR3 covers 13 residues. From germline, CDR1 is SGHAT and CDR2 FQNNGV. CDR3 sequence: CASSFRIGDEQFF. The CDR3 nucleotides read TGTGCCAGCAGCTTCCGCATCGGTGATGAGCAGTTCTTC.

V is TRBV5-6 and J is TRBJ2-7; D might be TRBD1 (6 bases). Germline V gene sequence: CDR1 SGHDT, CDR2 YYEEEE. The length of the CDR3 is 14 residues. Trimming cost V 4 bases and J 9 bases, with 20 bases left between them. The CDR3 sequence: CASSQSQGLLTQYV. The CDR3 DNA follows: TGTGCCAGCAGCCAGAGTCAGGGGTTACTCACGCAGTACGTC.

The rearrangement joins TRBV4-1 to TRBJ1-5, with unresolved D. The CDR3 consists of 17 residues. Trimming took 4 bases from V and 5 from J, leaving 21 bases between them. CDR1 and CDR2 (germline): MGHRA, YSYEKL. CDR3 sequence reads: CASSPRGGRSAYQPQHF. For the CDR3, the DNA is TGCGCCAGCAGCCCCCGAGGAGGTAGATCGGCTTATCAGCCCCAGCATTTT.

The gene calls are TRBV5-1 and TRBJ1-6, with a weak D call TRBD1 (6 bases). From germline, CDR1 is SGHRS and CDR2 YFSETQ. V was cut by 4 bases and J by 10 bases, with 15 bases left in between. This CDR3 comprises 14 residues. The CDR3 reads CASSVTGSDSPLHF. CDR3 bases: TGCGCCAGCAGCGTGACAGGATCGGACTCACCCCTCCACTTT.

The chain uses TRBV5-1 and TRBJ1-1, with 7 nucleotides matching TRBD1. Germline V gene lookup returns CDR1 SGHRS and CDR2 YFSETQ. The CDR3 extends over 17 amino acids. With V trimmed by 0 bases and J by 4 bases, 12 bases remained unmatched. CDR3: CASSLEGARYFGTEAFF. CDR3 nucleotides: TGCGCCAGCAGCTTGGAGGGGGCGCGGTATTTTGGCACTGAAGCTTTCTTT.

The chain combines TRBV5-1 with TRBJ1-4; D uncertain. From germline, CDR1 is SGHRS and CDR2 YFSETQ. The V end lost 0 bases, the J end lost 8 bases, and 14 bases lay between the germline ends. This CDR3 comprises 15 residues. This CDR3 reads CASSLEGAFAEKLFF. For the CDR3, the DNA is TGCGCCAGCAGCTTGGAAGGAGCCTTTGCGGAAAAACTGTTTTTT.

The gene calls are TRBV5-1 and TRBJ2-1, with 7 bases identical to TRBD2. The J segment lost 7 bases and the V segment lost 0 bases, leaving 7 bases of the junction unmatched. Germline assignment: CDR1 SGHRS and CDR2 YFSETQ. The CDR3 sequence is 15 residues long. The CDR3 nucleotides are TGCGCCAGCAGCTTGGAGGGCTCGGGGGGTAATGAGCAGTTCTTC. It codes for CASSLEGSGGNEQFF.

The chain recombines TRBV2 with TRBJ1-1; D is unresolved. The CDR3 runs 15 residues. V lost 3 bases and J lost 4, with 15 bases in between. Germline V CDR1 and CDR2: SNHLY, FYNNEI. CDR3 bases: TGTGCCAGCAGTGAGGGGAGGGTGGTCGGCACTGAAGCTTTCTTT. It encodes CASSEGRVVGTEAFF.

The chain links TRBV4-2 to TRBJ1-2; D unresolved. Germline V gene lookup returns CDR1 LGHNA and CDR2 YNFKEQ. Trimming shortened V by 0 bases and J by 6 bases, and 14 bases separated the two germline ends. This CDR3 has 15 residues. The CDR3 protein is CASSQDDSIGDGYTF. The CDR3 region has the DNA TGTGCCAGCAGCCAAGATGACTCTATCGGCGATGGCTACACCTTC.

This chain uses TRBV7-9 with TRBJ2-3; D perhaps matches TRBD2 (6 bases). The CDR3 loop spans 15 amino acids. Germline lookup yields CDR1 SEHNR and CDR2 FQNEAQ (reference sequence). Deletions cut 3 bases from V and 4 bases from J, with 14 bases between. The CDR3 sequence is CASSFRAGLADTQYF. CDR3 nucleotide sequence: TGTGCCAGCAGCTTTAGGGCGGGGTTGGCAGATACGCAGTATTTT.

This clone appeared once. This sequence joins TRBV3-1 (or the pseudogene TRBV3-2) and TRBJ2-5; 12 positions agree with TRBD2. After removal of 3 bases from V and 4 bases from J, the junction contained 9 bases not matched to a gene. Germline V lookup: CDR1 LGHDT, CDR2 YNNKEL (reference sequence). This CDR3 spans 17 amino acids. CDR3 nucleotide sequence: TGTGCCAGCAGCCAGGACCTAGCGGGGGGGCCCAGAGAGACCCAGTACTTC. Its protein product is CASSQDLAGGPRETQYF.